This T cell receptor beta chain was sequenced during a study of T cell responses to AZD1222 COVID-19 vaccine. Study outcomes and limitations: At baseline, just five or six AZD1222 recipients tested seropositive. Repertoires were obtained solely post-peak T cell response. Reportedly, close to half of spike-specific TCRs are directed against unmutated variant regions.

At least ten counts were recorded for this clone. Its antigen is unknown. V dropped 1 base and J dropped 6 bases, with 3 bases sitting between them. CDR3 length equals 12 residues. Germline-derived CDR1 and CDR2 are SGHTA and FQGTGA. Some clones are missing from TCRdb's copy, which holds only in-frame ones; the method was immunoSEQ multiplex PCR. Altogether about 140,000 clones are present, 70% to 90% being singletons, with the ten largest covering approximately 5.7%. This receptor was identified in an adult in good health. The rearrangement uses TRBV7-3 and TRBJ2-2; D uncertain. The sample in question was peripheral blood, obtained on day 0 of AZD1222 vaccination. The DNA of the CDR3 is TGTGCCAGCAGCTTAAGTGCCGGGGAGCTGTTTTTT. Its protein product is CASSLSAGELFF.